One and the same sample provided the 21 T cell receptor beta chains below, sequenced in a study of blood T cell repertoires in COVID-19. Method: immunoSEQ multiplex PCR; TCRdb's copy keeps in-frame clones and lacks some. The sample has under 85,000 clones, approximately 80% seen once. The sample comprised peripheral blood. Receptor source: a man aged 30-40 years with COVID-19, enrolled during active disease.

This chain joins TRBV28 and TRBJ2-3; D gene ambiguous. V lost 9 bases to trimming and J lost 9 bases, with 16 bases between them. The germline V gene has CDR1 MDHEN and CDR2 SYDVKM. This CDR3 contains 12 residues. Here the CDR3 DNA reads TGTGCCAGTTTTTCGGGTTTTTTGACGCAGTATTTT. Its protein product is CASFSGFLTQYF.

The rearrangement links TRBV14 to TRBJ1-1; TRBD1 agrees at 8 bases. The CDR3 runs to 16 residues. Trimming at V came to 0 bases and at J to 2 bases, leaving 5 bases not matched to a gene. CDR1 and CDR2 (germline): SGHDN, FVKESK. This chain's CDR3 is CASSQDLQGANTEAFF. Here the CDR3 DNA reads TGTGCCAGCAGCCAAGATCTCCAGGGGGCAAACACTGAAGCTTTCTTT.

This chain joins TRBV4-1 and TRBJ2-5, with D tentatively TRBD1 (6 bases). This CDR3 is 16 amino acids long. Germline CDR1 and CDR2: MGHRA and YSYEKL. The germline V and J ends were trimmed by 1 base and 1 base, with 13 bases remaining between them. This chain's CDR3 is CASSQGQGNIQETQYF. The CDR3 DNA is TGCGCCAGCAGCCAAGGGCAGGGGAATATCCAAGAGACCCAGTACTTC.

This chain links TRBV2 with TRBJ1-1, with D perhaps TRBD1 (5 bases). V was shortened by 5 bases and J by 6 bases, with 19 bases between the two germline ends. Germline lookup yields CDR1 SNHLY and CDR2 FYNNEI. The length of the CDR3 is 15 residues. The CDR3 nucleotides are TGTGCCAGCAGTAGGTACCGGCAGGGTGGCTCTGAAGCTTTCTTT. Amino acid sequence: CASSRYRQGGSEAFF.

This clone was counted a single time. The V call is TRBV19, the J call TRBJ1-4; D is undetermined. This CDR3 is built from 14 residues. Germline V gene sequence: CDR1 LNHDA, CDR2 SQIVND (reference sequence). Trimming removed 5 bases from V and 5 bases from J, with 12 bases in between. The chain's CDR3 is CASSPVHTNEKLFF. In DNA form, the CDR3 reads TGTGCCAGTAGTCCAGTCCATACGAATGAAAAACTGTTTTTT.

This sequence joins TRBV5-1 and TRBJ1-3, with TRBD1 as a possible D gene (6 bases). The germline CDR1 and CDR2 sequences are SGHRS and YFSETQ. The CDR3 extends over 15 amino acids. Trimming stripped 0 bases from V and 0 bases from J, with 7 bases between. CDR3 sequence reads: CASSLVQGSGNTIYF. CDR3 in DNA: TGCGCCAGCAGCTTGGTACAGGGCTCTGGAAACACCATATATTTT.

Turning to this clone: One junction end does not reproduce the germline sequence, and a read error may be involved. The chain has TRBV7-7 and TRBJ2-5; the match to TRBD2 covers 7 bases. CDR3 length equals 19 residues. CDR1 and CDR2 from the germline V gene are SSHAT and FNYEAQ (reference sequence). CDR3 nucleotide sequence: TGTGCTAGCAGCTTAGCGCTCGGTTCTAGCGGAGTGTACCAAGAGACCCAGTACTTC. Translation gives CASSLALGSSGVYQETQYF.

The chain has TRBV7-8 and TRBJ1-4; D gene unclear. V was shortened by 5 bases and J by 8 bases, with 21 bases between the two germline ends. The CDR3 loop spans 16 amino acids. Germline V gives CDR1 SGHVS, CDR2 FQNEAQ. CDR3 region: CASSPIIRGGGEKLFF. CDR3 bases: TGTGCCAGCAGCCCGATAATCCGGGGAGGAGGGGAAAAACTGTTTTTT.

The V gene is TRBV11-1, the J gene TRBJ1-4, with D possibly being TRBD1 (5 bases). Trimming pared 1 base from V and 6 bases from J, leaving 15 bases between. CDR3 size: 16 residues. Per germline, CDR1 SGHAT and CDR2 FQDESV (reference sequence). CDR3 residues: CASSLGTTAYYEKLFF. The DNA of the CDR3 is TGTGCCAGCAGCTTAGGGACGACAGCCTACTATGAAAAACTGTTTTTT.

The chain employs TRBV18 and TRBJ2-2; D possibly corresponds to TRBD2 (5 bases). Germline V gives CDR1 KGHSH, CDR2 LQKENI. The CDR3 is 16 amino acids. Trimming removed 5 bases from V and 2 bases from J, with 15 bases in between. The CDR3 nucleotides read TGTGCCAGCTCATCCGGACGTCGGACTAACACCGGGGAGCTGTTTTTT. As protein: CASSSGRRTNTGELFF. The variable domain in full, completed from reference TRBV18 and TRBJ2-2, reads NAGVMQNPRHLVRRRGQEARLRCSPMKGHSHVYWYRQLPEEGLKFMVYLQKENIIDESGMPKERFSAEFPKEGPSILRIQQVVRGDSAAYFCASSSGRRTNTGELFFGEGSRLTVL.

The chain combines TRBV28 with TRBJ1-5; 12 bases match TRBD1. This CDR3 comprises 13 residues. Trimming cost V 5 bases and J 9 bases; bases outside gene matches: 2. Germline V CDR1 and CDR2: MDHEN, SYDVKM. The CDR3 region has the DNA TGTGCCAGCAGTGGGACAGGGGGCACGCCCCAGCATTTT. This codes for CASSGTGGTPQHF. Drawing the rest from reference TRBV28 and TRBJ1-5, the complete variable domain is DVKVTQSSRYLVKRTGEKVFLECVQDMDHENMFWYRQDPGLGLRLIYFSYDVKMKEKGDIPEGYSVSREKKERFSLILESASTNQTSMYLCASSGTGGTPQHFGDGTRLSIL.

The V call is TRBV10-1, the J call TRBJ2-7, with TRBD1 matching 8 bases. This CDR3 spans 14 amino acids. After removal of 2 bases from V and 2 bases from J, the junction contained 2 bases not matched to a gene. Germline V gives CDR1 WNHNN, CDR2 SYGVQD (reference sequence). CDR3 DNA sequence: TGCGCCAGCAGTGAGGGACAGGGTCCCTACGAGCAGTACTTC. It encodes CASSEGQGPYEQYF.

V is TRBV30 and J is TRBJ1-1; D is uncertain. CDR3 length: 13 residues. Germline-derived CDR1 and CDR2 are GTSNPN and SVGIG (reference sequence). The germline V and J ends were trimmed by 1 base and 0 bases, with 6 bases remaining between them. The chain's CDR3 is CAWSATMNTEAFF. CDR3 DNA sequence: TGTGCCTGGAGTGCTACCATGAACACTGAAGCTTTCTTT.

The chain employs TRBV18 and TRBJ2-7; 8 bases are a match to TRBD2. Losses at the gene ends were 3 bases for V and 3 bases for J; bases not matched to a gene: 10. The germline V gene has CDR1 KGHSH and CDR2 LQKENI. This CDR3 is built from 16 residues. DNA of the CDR3: TGTGCCAGCTCACCGCGGCCAGCGGGGGCCAACTACGAGCAGTACTTC. Its protein product is CASSPRPAGANYEQYF.

A note on this clone: One junction end does not reproduce the germline sequence, and a read error may be involved. This chain links TRBV9 with TRBJ2-7; TRBD1 might be the D (5 bases). This CDR3 is 15 amino acids long. Germline CDR1 reads SGDLS; CDR2 reads YYNGEE. CDR3 region: CASSVSARTGREAHF. For the CDR3, the DNA is TGTGCCAGCAGCGTATCAGCAAGGACGGGCAGGGAAGCCCACTTC.

In its sample, this clone was seen a few times. J is TRBJ1-3 and V is TRBV2; TRBD1 matches 7 bases. J gave up 7 bases and V 9 bases, and 9 bases lay outside the gene matches. The CDR3 runs 13 residues. Per germline, CDR1 SNHLY and CDR2 FYNNEI. The CDR3 is CASSTGSINTIYF. As DNA, the CDR3 is TGTGCCAGTTCGACAGGGAGTATCAACACCATATATTTT.

V is TRBV20-1 and J is TRBJ2-7; TRBD2 aligns across 12 bases. CDR3 length: 14 amino acids. The ends lost 3 bases at V and 6 bases at J; junction bases unmatched: 6. Germline CDR1 is DFQATT and CDR2 is SNEGSKA (reference sequence). Written as DNA, the CDR3 is TGCAGTGCTAGTAGACTAGCGGGAGCTGGCGAGCAGTACTTC. Translating it yields CSASRLAGAGEQYF.

This chain links TRBV10-2 with TRBJ1-1; perhaps TRBD1 as D (5 bases). The CDR3 has 12 amino acids. CDR1 and CDR2 from the germline V gene are WSHSY and SAAADI. Trimming took 8 bases from V and 4 from J, leaving 11 bases between them. In DNA form, the CDR3 reads TGCGCCAGCCGGCAGGGCGGCACTGAAGCTTTCTTT. As protein: CASRQGGTEAFF.

This clone appeared once. This chain connects TRBV2 to TRBJ2-1, with 10 bases fitting TRBD2. Trimming removed 1 base from V and 9 bases from J; junction bases left unmatched: 6. Germline CDR1 and CDR2: SNHLY and FYNNEI. The CDR3 covers 15 residues. This CDR3 reads CASSEGASGSFEQFF. The CDR3 nucleotides are TGTGCCAGCAGTGAAGGGGCTAGCGGGAGTTTTGAGCAGTTCTTC.

The genes are TRBV5-1 and TRBJ1-1; 9 bases match TRBD1. The CDR3 is 15 amino acids. The V segment lost 4 bases and the J segment 4 bases; nucleotides outside the gene matches: 8. Germline loops: CDR1 SGHRS, CDR2 YFSETQ. The CDR3 reads CASSGGQGVGTEAFF. The CDR3 DNA reads TGCGCCAGCAGCGGGGGACAGGGAGTCGGCACTGAAGCTTTCTTT.

V gene TRBV19 combines with J gene TRBJ2-1; maybe TRBD2 (5 bases). The germline CDR1 and CDR2 sequences are LNHDA and SQIVND (reference sequence). The ends were cut back, 1 base at V and 5 bases at J, with 9 bases in the middle. The CDR3 extends over 14 amino acids. CDR3 sequence (DNA): TGTGCCAGTAGTATAGCGGGGTCCGACAATGAGCAGTTCTTC. Amino acids: CASSIAGSDNEQFF.